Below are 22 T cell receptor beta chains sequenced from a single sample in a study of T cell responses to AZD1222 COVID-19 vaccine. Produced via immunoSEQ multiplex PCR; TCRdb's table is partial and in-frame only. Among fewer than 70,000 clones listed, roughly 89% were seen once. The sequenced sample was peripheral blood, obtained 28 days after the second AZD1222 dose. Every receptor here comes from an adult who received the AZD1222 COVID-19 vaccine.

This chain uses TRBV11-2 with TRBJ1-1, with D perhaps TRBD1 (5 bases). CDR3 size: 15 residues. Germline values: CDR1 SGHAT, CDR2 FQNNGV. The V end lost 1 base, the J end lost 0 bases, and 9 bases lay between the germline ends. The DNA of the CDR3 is TGTGCCAGCAGCTTAGCTGGGGGGGTGAACACTGAAGCTTTCTTT. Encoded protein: CASSLAGGVNTEAFF.

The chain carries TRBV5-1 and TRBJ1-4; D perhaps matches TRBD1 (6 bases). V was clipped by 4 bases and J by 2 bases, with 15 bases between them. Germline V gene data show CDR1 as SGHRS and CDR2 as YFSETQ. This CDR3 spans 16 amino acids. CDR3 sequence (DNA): TGCGCCAGCAGCCCGGGGGTGGGGGCCACTAATGAAAAACTGTTTTTT. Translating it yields CASSPGVGATNEKLFF. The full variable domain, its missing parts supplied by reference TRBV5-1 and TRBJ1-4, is KAGVTQTPRYLIKTRGQQVTLSCSPISGHRSVSWYQQTPGQGLQFLFEYFSETQRNKGNFPGRFSGRQFSNSRSEMNVSTLELGDSALYLCASSPGVGATNEKLFFGSGTQLSVL.

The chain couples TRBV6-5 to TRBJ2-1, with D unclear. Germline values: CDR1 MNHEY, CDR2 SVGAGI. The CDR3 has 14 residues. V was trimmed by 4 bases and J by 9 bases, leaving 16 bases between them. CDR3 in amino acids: CASSSRTRRSEQFF. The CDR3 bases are TGTGCCAGCAGTTCCAGGACCCGTAGGAGTGAGCAGTTCTTC.

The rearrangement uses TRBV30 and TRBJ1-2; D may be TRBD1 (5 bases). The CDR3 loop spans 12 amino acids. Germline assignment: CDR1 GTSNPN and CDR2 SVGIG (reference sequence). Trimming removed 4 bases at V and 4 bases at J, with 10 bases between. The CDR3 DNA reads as TGTGCCTGGACAAGGGGTATCTATGGCTACACCTTC. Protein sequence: CAWTRGIYGYTF.

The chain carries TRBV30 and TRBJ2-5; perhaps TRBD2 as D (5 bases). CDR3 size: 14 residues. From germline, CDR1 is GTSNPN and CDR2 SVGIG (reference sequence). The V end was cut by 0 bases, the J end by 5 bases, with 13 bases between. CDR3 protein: CAWSVLRGSETQYF. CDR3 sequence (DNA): TGTGCCTGGAGTGTACTTAGAGGGAGTGAGACCCAGTACTTC.

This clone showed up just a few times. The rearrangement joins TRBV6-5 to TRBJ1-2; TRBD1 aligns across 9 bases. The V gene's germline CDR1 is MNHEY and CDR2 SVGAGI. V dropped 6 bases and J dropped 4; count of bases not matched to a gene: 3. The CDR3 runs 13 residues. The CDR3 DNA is TGTGCCAGCAGACAGGGGGCTAGCTATGGCTACACCTTC. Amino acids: CASRQGASYGYTF.

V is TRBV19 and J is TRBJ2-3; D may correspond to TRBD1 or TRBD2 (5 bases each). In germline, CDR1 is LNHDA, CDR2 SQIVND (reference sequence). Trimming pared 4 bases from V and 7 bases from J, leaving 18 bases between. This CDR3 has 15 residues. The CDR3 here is CASSTTGTRANTQYF. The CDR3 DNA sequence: TGTGCCAGTAGTACCACCGGGACCAGAGCGAATACGCAGTATTTT.

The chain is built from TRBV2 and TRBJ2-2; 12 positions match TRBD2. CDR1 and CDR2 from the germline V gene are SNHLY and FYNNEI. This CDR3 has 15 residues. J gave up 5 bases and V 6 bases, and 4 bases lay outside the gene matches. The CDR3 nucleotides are TGTGCCAGCAGGGCCGGGACTAGCGGGACCGGGGAGCTGTTTTTT. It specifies CASRAGTSGTGELFF.

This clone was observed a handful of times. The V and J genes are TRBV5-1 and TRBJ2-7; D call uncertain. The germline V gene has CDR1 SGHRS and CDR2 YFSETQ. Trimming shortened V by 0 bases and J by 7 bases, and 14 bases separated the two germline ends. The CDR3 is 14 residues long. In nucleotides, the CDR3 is TGCGCCAGCAGCTTGGGGGTCCCGGCCACTGAGCAGTACTTC. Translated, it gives CASSLGVPATEQYF.

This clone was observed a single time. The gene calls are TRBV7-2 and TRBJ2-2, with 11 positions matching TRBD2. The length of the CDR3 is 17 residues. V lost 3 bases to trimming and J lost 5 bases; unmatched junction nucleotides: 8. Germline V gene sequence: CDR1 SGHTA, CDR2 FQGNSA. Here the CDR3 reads CASSLDSGRAKTGELFF. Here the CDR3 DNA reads TGTGCCAGCAGCTTGGATAGCGGGAGGGCCAAGACCGGGGAGCTGTTTTTT. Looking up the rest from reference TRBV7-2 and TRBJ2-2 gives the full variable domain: GAGVSQSPSNKVTEKGKDVELRCDPISGHTALYWYRQSLGQGLEFLIYFQGNSAPDKSGLPSDRFSAERTGGSVSTLTIQRTQQEDSAVYLCASSLDSGRAKTGELFFGEGSRLTVL.

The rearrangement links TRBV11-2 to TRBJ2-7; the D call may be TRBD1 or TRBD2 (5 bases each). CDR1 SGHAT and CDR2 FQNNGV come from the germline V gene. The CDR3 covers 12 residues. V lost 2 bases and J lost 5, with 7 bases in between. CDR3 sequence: CASSLWGNEQYF. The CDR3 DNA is TGTGCCAGCAGCTTATGGGGGAACGAGCAGTACTTC.

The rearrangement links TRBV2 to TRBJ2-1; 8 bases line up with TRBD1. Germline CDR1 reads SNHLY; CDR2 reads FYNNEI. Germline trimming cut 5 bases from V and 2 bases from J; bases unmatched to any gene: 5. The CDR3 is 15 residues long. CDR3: CASSTDRGAYNEQFF. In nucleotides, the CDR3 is TGTGCCAGCAGTACAGACAGGGGAGCCTACAATGAGCAGTTCTTC.

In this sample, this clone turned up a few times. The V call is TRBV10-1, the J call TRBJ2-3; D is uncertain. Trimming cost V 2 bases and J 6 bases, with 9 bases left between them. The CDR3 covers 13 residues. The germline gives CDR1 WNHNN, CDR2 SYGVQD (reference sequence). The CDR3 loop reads CASSENPSDTQYF. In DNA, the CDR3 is TGCGCCAGCAGTGAGAATCCCTCCGATACGCAGTATTTT.

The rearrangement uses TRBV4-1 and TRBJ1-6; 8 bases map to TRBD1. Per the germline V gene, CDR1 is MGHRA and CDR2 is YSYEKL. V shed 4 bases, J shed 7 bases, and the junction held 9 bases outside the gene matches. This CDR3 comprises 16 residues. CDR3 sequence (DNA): TGCGCCAGCAGCCGTACGACAGGGGCGCGCAATTCACCCCTCCACTTT. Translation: CASSRTTGARNSPLHF.

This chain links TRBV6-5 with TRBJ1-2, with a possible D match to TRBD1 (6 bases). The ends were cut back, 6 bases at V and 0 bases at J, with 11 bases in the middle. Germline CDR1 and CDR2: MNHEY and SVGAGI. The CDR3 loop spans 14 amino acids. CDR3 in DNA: TGTGCCAGCAGCCCCACAGGGTCTAACTATGGCTACACCTTC. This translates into CASSPTGSNYGYTF.

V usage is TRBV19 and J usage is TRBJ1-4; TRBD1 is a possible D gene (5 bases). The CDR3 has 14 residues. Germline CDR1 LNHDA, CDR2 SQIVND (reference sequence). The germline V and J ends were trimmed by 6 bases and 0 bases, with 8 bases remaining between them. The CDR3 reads CASREGPTNEKLFF. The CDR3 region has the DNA TGTGCCAGTAGGGAGGGGCCAACTAATGAAAAACTGTTTTTT.

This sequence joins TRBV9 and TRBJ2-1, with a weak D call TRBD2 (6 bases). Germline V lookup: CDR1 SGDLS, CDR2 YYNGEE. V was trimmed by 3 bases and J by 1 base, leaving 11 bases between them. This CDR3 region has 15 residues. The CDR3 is CASSADGGSYNEQFF. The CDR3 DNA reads TGTGCCAGCAGCGCCGACGGGGGTTCCTACAATGAGCAGTTCTTC.

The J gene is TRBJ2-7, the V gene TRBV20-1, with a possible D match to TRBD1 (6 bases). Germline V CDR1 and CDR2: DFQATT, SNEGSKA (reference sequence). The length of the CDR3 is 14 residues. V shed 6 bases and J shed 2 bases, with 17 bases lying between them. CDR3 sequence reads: CSASAQGSPYEQYF. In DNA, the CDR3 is TGCAGTGCCAGTGCTCAGGGGTCACCCTACGAGCAGTACTTC.

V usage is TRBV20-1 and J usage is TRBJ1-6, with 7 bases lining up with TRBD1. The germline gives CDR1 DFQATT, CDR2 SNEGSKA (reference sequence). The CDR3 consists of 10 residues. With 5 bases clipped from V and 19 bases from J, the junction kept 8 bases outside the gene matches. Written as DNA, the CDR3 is TGCAGTGCTCAGGACAGGACGGTTCACTTT. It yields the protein CSAQDRTVHF.

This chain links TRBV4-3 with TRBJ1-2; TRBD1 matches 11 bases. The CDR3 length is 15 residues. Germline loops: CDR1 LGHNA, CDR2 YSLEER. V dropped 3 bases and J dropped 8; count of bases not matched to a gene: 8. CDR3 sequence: CASSQMDRGLKGYTF. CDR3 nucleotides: TGCGCCAGCAGCCAGATGGACAGGGGGCTAAAGGGCTACACCTTC.

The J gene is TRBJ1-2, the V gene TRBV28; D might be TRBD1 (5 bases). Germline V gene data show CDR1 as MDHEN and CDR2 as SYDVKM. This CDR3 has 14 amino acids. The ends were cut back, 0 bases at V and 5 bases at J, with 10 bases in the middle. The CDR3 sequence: CASSLWGVNYGYTF. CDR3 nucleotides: TGTGCCAGCAGTTTATGGGGGGTAAATTATGGCTACACCTTC.

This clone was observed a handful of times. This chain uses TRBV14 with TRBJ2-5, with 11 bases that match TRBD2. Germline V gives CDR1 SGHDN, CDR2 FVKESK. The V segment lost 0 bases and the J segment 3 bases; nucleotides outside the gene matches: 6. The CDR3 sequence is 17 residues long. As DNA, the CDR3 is TGTGCCAGCAGCCAAGACCCAAGACTAGCGGGGAAAGAGACCCAGTACTTC. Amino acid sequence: CASSQDPRLAGKETQYF.